This TCR beta chain comes out of a study of immune cell composition in non-small cell lung cancer (TCRdb year 2017). For the wider study: To assign histologic subtype, which was mostly lung adenocarcinoma or squamous cell carcinoma, H&E was combined with p63, CK5, Napsin A and TTF-1 immunohistochemistry. TCR-beta sequencing from Adaptive Biotechnologies was done on a few dozen paired sets of NSCLC tumour and non-adjacent lung specimens and on about two dozen tumour-only specimens. Supplementary cohort #1 consisted of around 9 lung adenocarcinoma cases with paired tumour/lung TCR-beta sequencing and with TIL populations generated to assess tumour reactivity. Several tumour specimens with TCR-beta data were of rare histological subtypes and were excluded from the subtype comparisons. Results the study describes overall, beyond this receptor: The reactivity cohort was only approximately nine cases, and tumour-reactive clones were not shown to share sequences with the dominant in vivo tumour-associated clones. In over eight adenocarcinoma cases, maximal tumour-associated clone frequency correlated strongly with TIL tumour reactivity, whereas overall clonality did not. Nearly half of NSCLC cases had tumour-associated clones >0.5%, found in 33% of adenocarcinomas compared with about 80% of squamous carcinomas. Smoking pack-years did not significantly correlate with tumour TCR-beta clonality.

A two-step multiplex PCR was used to amplify TCR-beta CDR3 regions from genomic DNA, and Illumina-compatible adaptors were added in the second step. As a commercial immunoSEQ service, TCR-beta immunosequencing was carried out on an Illumina platform. For the original study's pipeline: Repertoires were described by productive clonality and by Top 10 Clones, which is the percentage of T-cell templates coming from the ten most frequent sequences. Values for productive clonality spanned 0 to 1, where a value of 1 indicated a monoclonal population. Sequences comprising at least 0.1% of tumour T-cell templates but absent from matched non-adjacent lung were defined as tumour-associated clones and were identified via log10 scatter plots. Analyses were done in GraphPad Prism7 and R, with Student's t-tests for two-group comparisons, ANOVA for stages, and linear regression for relationships. TCRdb took over this immuneACCESS table, retaining in-frame rearrangements with V and J assigned. Such tables are incomplete; in checked studies, under half of the missing clones stem from an unresolved V gene, and the remainder is unexplained. V and J calls and clone size are given by that table; D and trimming were obtained from the DNA. The sample table holds roughly 5,800 clones, of which 70% to 90% were seen once. The top ten constitute approximately 5.9% of the sample.

In the case of this clone: No cognate antigen has been identified for it. No much larger clone exists at a distance of one base, and base qualities are not known.

Normal lung samples came from the same patient and were non-adjacent lung tissue collected as far from the tumour as possible, with a minimum distance of 3 cm. From frozen aliquots of unsorted single-cell suspensions, genomic DNA was isolated using the QIAamp DNA kit. Tissues were received within 2 hours of resection and were immediately processed into single-cell suspensions. Tissue was mechanically dissociated and enzymatically digested with DNase I, collagenase I and hyaluronidase for roughly 30 minutes at 37 °C, then filtered and RBC-lysed. The V end gives up 3 bases and the J end 3 bases, leaving 13 bases in the junction not matched to a gene. Via the germline V gene (reference sequence), CDR1 is GTSNPN and CDR2 SVGIG. Counted from cysteine to phenylalanine, this CDR3 has 16 amino acids. Only the CDR3 part of the read is kept: 48 bases, read in frame from the first base.

Source material: non-adjacent lung tissue. The sequence was collected from a human donor with non-small cell lung cancer. The V and J genes are TRBV30 and TRBJ1-2, with 7 bases aligning to TRBD1. Read as DNA, the sequence is TGTGCCTGGAGCGTAATGCGCGGGACAGTAGACTATGGCTACACCTTC. Its amino acids are CAWSVMRGTVDYGYTF.